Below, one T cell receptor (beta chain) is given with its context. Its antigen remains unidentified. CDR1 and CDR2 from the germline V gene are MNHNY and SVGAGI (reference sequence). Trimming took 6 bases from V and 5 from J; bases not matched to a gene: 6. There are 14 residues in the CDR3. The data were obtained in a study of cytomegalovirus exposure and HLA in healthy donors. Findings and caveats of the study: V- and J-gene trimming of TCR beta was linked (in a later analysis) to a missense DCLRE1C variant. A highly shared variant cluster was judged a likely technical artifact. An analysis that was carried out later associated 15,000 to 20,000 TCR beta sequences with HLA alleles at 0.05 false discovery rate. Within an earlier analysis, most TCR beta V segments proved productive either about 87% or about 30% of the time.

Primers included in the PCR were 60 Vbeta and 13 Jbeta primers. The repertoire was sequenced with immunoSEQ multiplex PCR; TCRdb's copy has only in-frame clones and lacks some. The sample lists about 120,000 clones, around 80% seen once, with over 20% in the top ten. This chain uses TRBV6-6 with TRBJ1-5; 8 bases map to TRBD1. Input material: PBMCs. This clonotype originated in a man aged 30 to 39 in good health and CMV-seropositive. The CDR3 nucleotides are TGTGCCAGCAGCCTACAGGGGGGGGATCAGCCCCAGCATTTT. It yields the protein CASSLQGGDQPQHF.